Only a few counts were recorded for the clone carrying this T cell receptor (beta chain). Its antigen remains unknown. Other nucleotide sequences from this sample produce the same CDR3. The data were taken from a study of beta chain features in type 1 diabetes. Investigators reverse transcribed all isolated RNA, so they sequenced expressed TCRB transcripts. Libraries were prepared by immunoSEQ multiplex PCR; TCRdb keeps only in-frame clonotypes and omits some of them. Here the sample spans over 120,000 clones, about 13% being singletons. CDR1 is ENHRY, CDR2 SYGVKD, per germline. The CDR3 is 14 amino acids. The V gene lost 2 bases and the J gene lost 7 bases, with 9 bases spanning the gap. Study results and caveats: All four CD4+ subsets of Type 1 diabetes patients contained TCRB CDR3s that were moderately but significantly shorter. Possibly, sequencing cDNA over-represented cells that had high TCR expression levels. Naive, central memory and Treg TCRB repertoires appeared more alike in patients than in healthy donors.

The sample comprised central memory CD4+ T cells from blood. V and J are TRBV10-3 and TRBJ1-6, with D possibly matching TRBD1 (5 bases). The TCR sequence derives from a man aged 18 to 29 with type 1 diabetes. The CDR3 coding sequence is TGTGCCATCAGTGAGGGGGCGGGAAATTCACCCCTCCACTTT. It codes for CAISEGAGNSPLHF.